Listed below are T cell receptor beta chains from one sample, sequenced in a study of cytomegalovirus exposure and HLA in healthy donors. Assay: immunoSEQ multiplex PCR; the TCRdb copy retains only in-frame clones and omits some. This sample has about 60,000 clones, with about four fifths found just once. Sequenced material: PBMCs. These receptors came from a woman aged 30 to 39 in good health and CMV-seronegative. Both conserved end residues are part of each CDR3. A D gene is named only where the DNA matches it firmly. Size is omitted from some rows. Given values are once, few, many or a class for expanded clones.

CDR3 DNA: TGTGCCAGCAGCACTACGGGAGGGCCGCCCCAGCATTTT
CDR3 protein: CASSTTGGPPQHF
CDR3 length: 13
clone size: .
V gene: TRBV6-5
J gene: TRBJ1-5
D gene: .

CDR3 DNA: TGTGCCAGCAGCTTAGCGGGAGGTGGCGGGGAGCTGTTTTTT
CDR3 protein: CASSLAGGGGELFF
CDR3 length: 14
clone size: .
V gene: TRBV7-6
J gene: TRBJ2-2
D gene: .

CDR3 DNA: TGTGCCAGCAGCTTAAGGAGCGGGGGCACAACAAAGAACACCGGGGAGCTGTTTTTT
CDR3 protein: CASSLRSGGTTKNTGELFF
CDR3 length: 19
clone size: once
V gene: TRBV7-9
J gene: TRBJ2-2
D gene: TRBD2

CDR3 DNA: TGCAGCGTTGATTTTGGGGGCACTGGGGCCAACGTCCTGACTTTC
CDR3 protein: CSVDFGGTGANVLTF
CDR3 length: 15
clone size: .
V gene: TRBV29-1
J gene: TRBJ2-6
D gene: .

CDR3 DNA: TGTGCCTGGAGCCTAGGGGAAGAGACCCAGTACTTC
CDR3 protein: CAWSLGEETQYF
CDR3 length: 12
clone size: .
V gene: TRBV30
J gene: TRBJ2-5
D gene: .

CDR3 DNA: TGTGCCAGCAGTTACTCCCCACAGGGGTCGGGCTACACCTTC
CDR3 protein: CASSYSPQGSGYTF
CDR3 length: 14
clone size: .
V gene: TRBV6-5
J gene: TRBJ1-2
D gene: TRBD1

CDR3 DNA: TGTGCCATCCGTCCGGAGGGGCCCAAAAACATTCAGTACTTC
CDR3 protein: CAIRPEGPKNIQYF
CDR3 length: 14
clone size: .
V gene: TRBV10-3
J gene: TRBJ2-4
D gene: .

CDR3 DNA: TGTGCCAGCAGCTGGACAGGGGAGGTTGAAGCTTTCTTT
CDR3 protein: CASSWTGEVEAFF
CDR3 length: 13
clone size: .
V gene: TRBV5-4
J gene: TRBJ1-1
D gene: TRBD1

CDR3 DNA: TGTGCCAGCAGTCGCGGGACAGGCGATGAGCAGTTCTTC
CDR3 protein: CASSRGTGDEQFF
CDR3 length: 13
clone size: few
V gene: TRBV7-8
J gene: TRBJ2-1
D gene: TRBD1

CDR3 DNA: TGTGCCAGCAGCGACAGCCCAGGGGGGAATTCACCCCTCCACTTT
CDR3 protein: CASSDSPGGNSPLHF
CDR3 length: 15
clone size: many
V gene: TRBV6-1
J gene: TRBJ1-6
D gene: TRBD1

CDR3 DNA: TGTGCCAGCAGTACATCTGACAGACCCCTCCACTTT
CDR3 protein: CASSTSDRPLHF
CDR3 length: 12
clone size: few
V gene: TRBV28
J gene: TRBJ1-6
D gene: .

CDR3 DNA: TGTGCCAGCCGTGACCGAGCAGGCGCTAGCACAGATACGCAGTATTTT
CDR3 protein: CASRDRAGASTDTQYF
CDR3 length: 16
clone size: .
V gene: TRBV6-1
J gene: TRBJ2-3
D gene: .

CDR3 DNA: TGTGCCAGCAGTTTATGGTCGGGGAATGATGAAGCTTTCTTT
CDR3 protein: CASSLWSGNDEAFF
CDR3 length: 14
clone size: .
V gene: TRBV28
J gene: TRBJ1-1
D gene: .

CDR3 DNA: TGTGCCAGCAGCTTAGAGGAACTAGCGGGGGGCAGCACAGATACGCAGTATTTT
CDR3 protein: CASSLEELAGGSTDTQYF
CDR3 length: 18
clone size: medium-sized
V gene: TRBV7-8
J gene: TRBJ2-3
D gene: TRBD2

CDR3 DNA: TGTGCCACTCTGACAGGGCCCTCACCCCTCCACTTT
CDR3 protein: CATLTGPSPLHF
CDR3 length: 12
clone size: once
V gene: TRBV28
J gene: TRBJ1-6
D gene: TRBD1

CDR3 DNA: TGTGCAGGGGGCTGGAGCAATCAGCCCCAGCATTTT
CDR3 protein: CAGGWSNQPQHF
CDR3 length: 12
clone size: .
V gene: TRBV6-1
J gene: TRBJ1-5
D gene: TRBD1

CDR3 DNA: TGTGCCTGGTCAGGGGCGGCACCTGAAGCTTTCTTT
CDR3 protein: CAWSGAAPEAFF
CDR3 length: 12
clone size: .
V gene: TRBV30
J gene: TRBJ1-1
D gene: .

CDR3 DNA: TGCGCCAGCAGTGAGTCGTCCGGGGAATTGAGCTCCTATAATTCACCCCTCCACTTT
CDR3 protein: CASSESSGELSSYNSPLHF
CDR3 length: 19
clone size: .
V gene: TRBV10-2
J gene: TRBJ1-6
D gene: .

CDR3 DNA: TGTGCCAGCAGCTTAGGTGGCCGCGGGGAGCTGTTTTTT
CDR3 protein: CASSLGGRGELFF
CDR3 length: 13
clone size: once
V gene: TRBV7-9
J gene: TRBJ2-2
D gene: .

CDR3 DNA: TGTGCCAGCAGTTACTGGGCAGTCTATGGCTACACCTTC
CDR3 protein: CASSYWAVYGYTF
CDR3 length: 13
clone size: once
V gene: TRBV6-5
J gene: TRBJ1-2
D gene: .

CDR3 DNA: TGTGCCAGCAGCTCAATCTACCTGACAGGGATCACTGAAGCTTTCTTT
CDR3 protein: CASSSIYLTGITEAFF
CDR3 length: 16
clone size: .
V gene: TRBV21-1
J gene: TRBJ1-1
D gene: .

CDR3 DNA: TGTGCCAGCAGCCAAGTGGGGCGCGTCGCTAGCTACACCTTC
CDR3 protein: CASSQVGRVASYTF
CDR3 length: 14
clone size: .
V gene: TRBV9
J gene: TRBJ1-2
D gene: .

CDR3 DNA: TGTGCCAGCAGCCCCGCGGGGGGCGTCTCCTACAATGAGCAGTTCTTC
CDR3 protein: CASSPAGGVSYNEQFF
CDR3 length: 16
clone size: once
V gene: TRBV14
J gene: TRBJ2-1
D gene: TRBD2

CDR3 DNA: TGTGCCAGCAGGTCTGACAGGGGGCTGACAGATACGCAGTATTTT
CDR3 protein: CASRSDRGLTDTQYF
CDR3 length: 15
clone size: .
V gene: TRBV6-5
J gene: TRBJ2-3
D gene: TRBD1

CDR3 DNA: TGTGCCAGCATTCGCAGGGGGCAGGACACTGAAGCTTTCTTT
CDR3 protein: CASIRRGQDTEAFF
CDR3 length: 14
clone size: .
V gene: TRBV6-4
J gene: TRBJ1-1
D gene: TRBD1

CDR3 DNA: TGCGCCAGCAGCCAAGACCGGGGGAAAAGGGGCGAGCAGTACTTC
CDR3 protein: CASSQDRGKRGEQYF
CDR3 length: 15
clone size: once
V gene: TRBV4-1
J gene: TRBJ2-7
D gene: .

CDR3 DNA: TGTGCCAGCAGTGAAGGACAGGGGGCCGACACTGAAGCTTTCTTT
CDR3 protein: CASSEGQGADTEAFF
CDR3 length: 15
clone size: .
V gene: TRBV6-1
J gene: TRBJ1-1
D gene: TRBD1

CDR3 DNA: TGTGCCTGGAGGCGTTCAGATACGCAGTATTTT
CDR3 protein: CAWRRSDTQYF
CDR3 length: 11
clone size: .
V gene: TRBV30
J gene: TRBJ2-3
D gene: .

CDR3 DNA: TGCGCCAGCAGCCGCGGAGCTAATGAAAAACTGTTTTTT
CDR3 protein: CASSRGANEKLFF
CDR3 length: 13
clone size: .
V gene: TRBV5-1
J gene: TRBJ1-4
D gene: .

CDR3 DNA: TGTGCCATCAGTGCTGGGCCGGTGGACGAGCAGTACTTC
CDR3 protein: CAISAGPVDEQYF
CDR3 length: 13
clone size: once
V gene: TRBV10-3
J gene: TRBJ2-7
D gene: .

CDR3 DNA: TGTGCCAGCAGTTTATCGGGCACTTCTGAAGCTTTCTTT
CDR3 protein: CASSLSGTSEAFF
CDR3 length: 13
clone size: .
V gene: TRBV27
J gene: TRBJ1-1
D gene: .

CDR3 DNA: TGTGCCAGCAGCGCGGGACAGGGGGGTAATTCACCCCTCCACTTT
CDR3 protein: CASSAGQGGNSPLHF
CDR3 length: 15
clone size: .
V gene: TRBV9
J gene: TRBJ1-6
D gene: TRBD1

CDR3 DNA: TGTGCCAGCAGGTTGGGAGGGGATCAGCCCCAGCATTTT
CDR3 protein: CASRLGGDQPQHF
CDR3 length: 13
clone size: .
V gene: TRBV7-9
J gene: TRBJ1-5
D gene: .

CDR3 DNA: TGTGCCAGCTCACCACCTATGGCCCAGTCCTACAATGAGCAGTTCTTC
CDR3 protein: CASSPPMAQSYNEQFF
CDR3 length: 16
clone size: .
V gene: TRBV18
J gene: TRBJ2-1
D gene: .

CDR3 DNA: TGTGCCAGCAGTGCCCTTGACAGGGCCAATCAGCCCCAGCATTTT
CDR3 protein: CASSALDRANQPQHF
CDR3 length: 15
clone size: .
V gene: TRBV6-1
J gene: TRBJ1-5
D gene: TRBD1

CDR3 DNA: TGTGCCAGCAGTTTACAGGGCCTCACAGATACGCAGTATTTT
CDR3 protein: CASSLQGLTDTQYF
CDR3 length: 14
clone size: .
V gene: TRBV28
J gene: TRBJ2-3
D gene: .

CDR3 DNA: TGTGCCTGGAACAGCGGGAGAAAGTACGAGCAGTACTTC
CDR3 protein: CAWNSGRKYEQYF
CDR3 length: 13
clone size: .
V gene: TRBV30
J gene: TRBJ2-7
D gene: TRBD2

CDR3 DNA: TGTGCCAGCAGCGCCAAGCTAGCGGGAGGTAACAATGAGCAGTTCTTC
CDR3 protein: CASSAKLAGGNNEQFF
CDR3 length: 16
clone size: .
V gene: TRBV9
J gene: TRBJ2-1
D gene: TRBD2

CDR3 DNA: TGTGCCAGCAGTGGAGAGCCGGGACAGGGGAATGAAAAACTGTTTTTT
CDR3 protein: CASSGEPGQGNEKLFF
CDR3 length: 16
clone size: .
V gene: TRBV25-1
J gene: TRBJ1-4
D gene: TRBD1

CDR3 DNA: TGCAGCGTTGGACATACGACTGAAGCTTTCTTT
CDR3 protein: CSVGHTTEAFF
CDR3 length: 11
clone size: .
V gene: TRBV29-1
J gene: TRBJ1-1
D gene: .

CDR3 DNA: TGTGCCAGCAGCTCCACTAGCGGGAGGCGCGAGCAGTACTTC
CDR3 protein: CASSSTSGRREQYF
CDR3 length: 14
clone size: .
V gene: TRBV13
J gene: TRBJ2-7
D gene: TRBD2

CDR3 DNA: TGTGCCACCAGCTCCGGGACAGGGAGCAATCAGCCCCAGCATTTT
CDR3 protein: CATSSGTGSNQPQHF
CDR3 length: 15
clone size: .
V gene: TRBV15
J gene: TRBJ1-5
D gene: TRBD1

CDR3 DNA: TGTGCCATCAGTGAGGACAGCTTGGGCTACACCTTC
CDR3 protein: CAISEDSLGYTF
CDR3 length: 12
clone size: once
V gene: TRBV10-3
J gene: TRBJ1-2
D gene: .

CDR3 DNA: TGTGCCAGCAGTCCCGGGACAGGTTCCTACGAGCAGTACTTC
CDR3 protein: CASSPGTGSYEQYF
CDR3 length: 14
clone size: .
V gene: TRBV6-5
J gene: TRBJ2-7
D gene: TRBD1

CDR3 DNA: TGCAGTCCCCCGGGGGTCTATGGCTACACCTTC
CDR3 protein: CSPPGVYGYTF
CDR3 length: 11
clone size: .
V gene: TRBV29-1
J gene: TRBJ1-2
D gene: .

CDR3 DNA: TGTGCCAGCAGCCACCTGGACAGCTATGGCTACACCTTC
CDR3 protein: CASSHLDSYGYTF
CDR3 length: 13
clone size: .
V gene: TRBV14
J gene: TRBJ1-2
D gene: .

CDR3 DNA: TGTGCCAGCATGGGCATGACTGAAGCTTTCTTT
CDR3 protein: CASMGMTEAFF
CDR3 length: 11
clone size: .
V gene: TRBV6-5
J gene: TRBJ1-1
D gene: .

CDR3 DNA: TGTGCCAGCAGCGTCCAAAGGACAGGGGAGGATCGGGCGGGGGGCCTATCCGGGGAGCTGTTTTTT
CDR3 protein: CASSVQRTGEDRAGGLSGELFF
CDR3 length: 22
clone size: .
V gene: TRBV9
J gene: TRBJ2-2
D gene: .

CDR3 DNA: TGTGCCAGCAGCTTAGTCCCAGAGGCCCTCCCCATCTACGAGCAGTACTTC
CDR3 protein: CASSLVPEALPIYEQYF
CDR3 length: 17
clone size: .
V gene: TRBV7-9
J gene: TRBJ2-7
D gene: .

CDR3 DNA: TGCGCCAGCAGCCAACCACAGGGAAGAGAGACCCAGTACTTC
CDR3 protein: CASSQPQGRETQYF
CDR3 length: 14
clone size: .
V gene: TRBV4-1
J gene: TRBJ2-5
D gene: .

CDR3 DNA: TGCGCCAGCAGGGGTAGGAGTTCACCCCTCCACTTT
CDR3 protein: CASRGRSSPLHF
CDR3 length: 12
clone size: .
V gene: TRBV5-1
J gene: TRBJ1-6
D gene: .

CDR3 DNA: TGTGCCAGTCGGACAGGGCTAAATCAGCCCCAGCATTTT
CDR3 protein: CASRTGLNQPQHF
CDR3 length: 13
clone size: few
V gene: TRBV2
J gene: TRBJ1-5
D gene: TRBD1

CDR3 DNA: TGTGCCAGCAGTGAAAACCTAGGAGAGACCCAGTACTTC
CDR3 protein: CASSENLGETQYF
CDR3 length: 13
clone size: .
V gene: TRBV25-1
J gene: TRBJ2-5
D gene: .

CDR3 DNA: TGTGCCAGCTCACCGATGGGAGGGGACTACGAGCAGTACTTC
CDR3 protein: CASSPMGGDYEQYF
CDR3 length: 14
clone size: .
V gene: TRBV18
J gene: TRBJ2-7
D gene: TRBD2

CDR3 DNA: TGTGCCAGCAGTTCGGGACAGGGGGCTGGAAACACCATATATTTT
CDR3 protein: CASSSGQGAGNTIYF
CDR3 length: 15
clone size: .
V gene: TRBV6-1
J gene: TRBJ1-3
D gene: TRBD1

CDR3 DNA: TGTGCCAGCAGTGAAGTTTGGGAGATGAGCTCCTACGAGCAGTACTTC
CDR3 protein: CASSEVWEMSSYEQYF
CDR3 length: 16
clone size: .
V gene: TRBV6-1
J gene: TRBJ2-7
D gene: .

CDR3 DNA: TGTGCCAGCAGCTTGTCAGGGGAGACATACGAGCAGTACTTC
CDR3 protein: CASSLSGETYEQYF
CDR3 length: 14
clone size: .
V gene: TRBV11-3
J gene: TRBJ2-7
D gene: .